These T cell receptor beta chains were read from a single sample in a study of CD8+ T cells in alopecia areata. Assay used: immunoSEQ multiplex PCR; TCRdb lists only in-frame clones, some missing. The data show over 150,000 clones, with 50% to 75% seen just once and around 15% held by the top ten. Material: CD4+ T cells sorted from blood, obtained at week 0. The receptors were gathered from a human donor with alopecia areata. CDR3s include the opening cysteine and the closing phenylalanine or tryptophan. Each record gives: J gene, D gene, V gene, clone size, CDR3 DNA, CDR3 protein. A D gene is named only where the DNA matches it firmly. Size is omitted from some rows. Given values are once, few, many or a class for expanded clones.

J gene: TRBJ1-5; D gene: TRBD1; V gene: TRBV19; clone size: few; CDR3 DNA: TGTGCCACCCCGGGACAGCCCAATCAGCCCCAGCATTTT; CDR3 protein: CATPGQPNQPQHF
J gene: TRBJ1-1; D gene: TRBD1; V gene: TRBV5-6; clone size: .; CDR3 DNA: TGTGCCAGCAGCTTGGCAGGGACAGGGTACACTGAAGCTTTCTTT; CDR3 protein: CASSLAGTGYTEAFF
J gene: TRBJ2-7; D gene: TRBD2; V gene: TRBV7-3; clone size: .; CDR3 DNA: TGTGCCAGCAGCCCGTCTGCGGGGGGACCCTACGAGCAGTACTTC; CDR3 protein: CASSPSAGGPYEQYF
J gene: TRBJ2-5; D gene: TRBD1; V gene: TRBV7-9; clone size: .; CDR3 DNA: TGTGCCAGCAGCGCCGGGACAGGCCAAGAGACCCAGTACTTC; CDR3 protein: CASSAGTGQETQYF
J gene: TRBJ2-5; D gene: TRBD2; V gene: TRBV6-1; clone size: .; CDR3 DNA: TGTGCCAGCAGTGTCGGGGGGGCCCAAGAGACCCAGTACTTC; CDR3 protein: CASSVGGAQETQYF
J gene: TRBJ2-1; D gene: .; V gene: TRBV29-1; clone size: few; CDR3 DNA: TGCAGCGTTGAAAGGGGGGATGAGCAGTTCTTC; CDR3 protein: CSVERGDEQFF
J gene: TRBJ2-7; D gene: TRBD1; V gene: TRBV28; clone size: .; CDR3 DNA: TGTGCCAGCAGTTTAGCAGGGGGCTCCTACGAGCAGTACTTC; CDR3 protein: CASSLAGGSYEQYF
J gene: TRBJ2-1; D gene: TRBD1; V gene: TRBV30; clone size: .; CDR3 DNA: TGTGCCTGGAGTACCGGGACAGGGTCCTACAATGAGCAGTTCTTC; CDR3 protein: CAWSTGTGSYNEQFF
J gene: TRBJ1-6; D gene: .; V gene: TRBV25-1; clone size: .; CDR3 DNA: TGTGCCAGCAGTGATGTCGGTGGAGGTCGTAATTCACCCCTCCACTTT; CDR3 protein: CASSDVGGGRNSPLHF
J gene: TRBJ2-7; D gene: .; V gene: TRBV7-9; clone size: .; CDR3 DNA: TGTGCCAGCAGCTTAGATACGGTCTACGAGCAGTACTTC; CDR3 protein: CASSLDTVYEQYF
J gene: TRBJ1-2; D gene: .; V gene: TRBV27; clone size: .; CDR3 DNA: TGTGCCAGCAGTACACGGAGGGGGTACGGCTACACCTTC; CDR3 protein: CASSTRRGYGYTF
J gene: TRBJ2-5; D gene: .; V gene: TRBV5-6; clone size: few; CDR3 DNA: TGTGCCAGCAGCCCCGTCCCCGGCCAAGAGACCCAGTACTTC; CDR3 protein: CASSPVPGQETQYF
J gene: TRBJ2-1; D gene: TRBD2; V gene: TRBV2; clone size: .; CDR3 DNA: TGTGCCAGCAGCCTGCCTTGGAGCGGGGTAGGGGAGCAGTTCTTC; CDR3 protein: CASSLPWSGVGEQFF
J gene: TRBJ1-5; D gene: .; V gene: TRBV5-1; clone size: few; CDR3 DNA: TGCGCCAGCAGCTTCACGGGGCTCAATCAGCCCCAGCATTTT; CDR3 protein: CASSFTGLNQPQHF
J gene: TRBJ2-5; D gene: .; V gene: TRBV29-1; clone size: .; CDR3 DNA: TGCAGCGTTAACGGAGGGACAGCACAAGAGACCCAGTACTTC; CDR3 protein: CSVNGGTAQETQYF
J gene: TRBJ2-1; D gene: TRBD2; V gene: TRBV2; clone size: .; CDR3 DNA: TGTGCCAGCAGCAGGTTTGCGGGGGGGCAAAATGAGCAGTTCTTC; CDR3 protein: CASSRFAGGQNEQFF
J gene: TRBJ1-5; D gene: TRBD1; V gene: TRBV18; clone size: .; CDR3 DNA: TGTGCCAGCTCACCGGGGACAGGGATGCCGAATCAGCCCCAGCATTTT; CDR3 protein: CASSPGTGMPNQPQHF
J gene: TRBJ2-3; D gene: .; V gene: TRBV30; clone size: .; CDR3 DNA: TGTGCCTGGGGGCCGCCGGCCGGCGAAGATACGCAGTATTTT; CDR3 protein: CAWGPPAGEDTQYF
J gene: TRBJ1-1; D gene: .; V gene: TRBV30; clone size: .; CDR3 DNA: TGTGCCTGGAGTGTATGGGGCACGAGAAACACTGAAGCTTTCTTT; CDR3 protein: CAWSVWGTRNTEAFF
J gene: TRBJ1-1; D gene: TRBD1; V gene: TRBV15; clone size: .; CDR3 DNA: TGTGCCACCAGCAGAGACCAAACCCAGGGGGGAGAAGCTTTCTTT; CDR3 protein: CATSRDQTQGGEAFF
J gene: TRBJ2-1; D gene: .; V gene: TRBV29-1; clone size: .; CDR3 DNA: TGCAGCGTTGTAAGGTTCTACAATGAGCAGTTCTTC; CDR3 protein: CSVVRFYNEQFF
J gene: TRBJ2-3; D gene: .; V gene: TRBV30; clone size: .; CDR3 DNA: TGTGCCTGGAGCGCCGGGGCCACAGATACGCAGTATTTT; CDR3 protein: CAWSAGATDTQYF
J gene: TRBJ1-2; D gene: .; V gene: TRBV27; clone size: .; CDR3 DNA: TGTGCCAGCAGTTTATCGGGATTTGGCTACACCTTC; CDR3 protein: CASSLSGFGYTF
J gene: TRBJ2-3; D gene: .; V gene: TRBV7-2; clone size: .; CDR3 DNA: TGTGCCAGCAGCTTACAGCGGAACACAGATACGCAGTATTTT; CDR3 protein: CASSLQRNTDTQYF
J gene: TRBJ2-3; D gene: .; V gene: TRBV10-3; clone size: many; CDR3 DNA: TGTGCCATCAGCTCCGGGACTCAAGGGGATACGCAGTATTTT; CDR3 protein: CAISSGTQGDTQYF
J gene: TRBJ2-7; D gene: .; V gene: TRBV28; clone size: few; CDR3 DNA: TGTGCCAGCAGTTCCGCCCTCTACGAGCAGTACTTC; CDR3 protein: CASSSALYEQYF
J gene: TRBJ2-3; D gene: TRBD2; V gene: TRBV29-1; clone size: .; CDR3 DNA: TGCAGCGTTGACGCGACTAGCGGACGCACAGATACGCAGTATTTT; CDR3 protein: CSVDATSGRTDTQYF
J gene: TRBJ1-5; D gene: TRBD1; V gene: TRBV30; clone size: .; CDR3 DNA: TGTGCCTGGGACACGGGGACAGGGACCCAGCATTTT; CDR3 protein: CAWDTGTGTQHF
J gene: TRBJ2-7; D gene: .; V gene: TRBV5-1; clone size: .; CDR3 DNA: TGCGCCAGCAGCTTACCCGGGACTTCGATCGAGCAGTACTTC; CDR3 protein: CASSLPGTSIEQYF